This TCR beta chain was sequenced for a study of blood T cell repertoires in COVID-19. At the level of the study: Both acute and convalescent COVID-19 samples were obtained from the United States, Italy and Spain.

V shed 0 bases and J shed 2 bases, with 14 bases lying between them. The CDR3 sequence is 16 residues long. Germline-derived CDR1 and CDR2 are LNHDA and SQIVND (reference sequence). As processed by the authors: Estimation of nucleated cell counts was performed using reference gene primer amplification. Libraries were prepared by immunoSEQ multiplex PCR; TCRdb keeps only in-frame clonotypes and omits some of them. The V and J calls and clone size are taken from that table; D and trimming were inferred from the DNA. The table records about 160,000 clones, under 90% of them present only once. Cohort 3 donors counted as recovered after two negative PCRs, clearance, or resolved symptoms.

The sample comprised PBMCs or T cells enriched from blood (not recorded which). This receptor was obtained from a woman aged 55-75 years who had recovered from COVID-19. The chain joins TRBV19 to TRBJ2-7, with D perhaps matching TRBD1 (6 bases). The chain's CDR3 is CASSIDWGRPPYEQYF. The CDR3 coding sequence is TGTGCCAGTAGTATAGATTGGGGGCGCCCGCCCTACGAGCAGTACTTC.